These T cell receptor beta chains were read from a single sample in a study of identical twins. TCRdb processed the 5' RACE reads anew with MiXCR; each CDR3 protein has one entry. The table has approximately 690,000 distinct CDR3 sequences, 6.1% seen once. Sequencing was performed on naive T cells sorted from blood. The source of these receptors is a man aged 18 to 30 in good health. Each CDR3 is given with its conserved first and last residue. The order of the fields is clone size, CDR3 length, V gene, J gene, D gene, CDR3 DNA, CDR3 protein. The D gene is left open where the match is weak. Not every row has a clone size; where given, it reads once, few, many or a size class.

size: .
length: 16
V: TRBV11-3
J: TRBJ2-1
D: TRBD2
DNA: TGTGCCAGCAGCTTAACCCGGACTAGCGGCTACAATGAGCAGTTCTTC
CDR3: CASSLTRTSGYNEQFF

size: few
length: 14
V: TRBV3-1
J: TRBJ2-5
D: .
DNA: TGTGCCAGCAGCCAAGTGGGGGACCAAGAGACCCAGTACTTC
CDR3: CASSQVGDQETQYF

size: .
length: 11
V: TRBV19
J: TRBJ2-7
D: .
DNA: TGTGCCAGTAGTCATGGCTACGAGCAGTACTTC
CDR3: CASSHGYEQYF

size: many
length: 14
V: TRBV18
J: TRBJ2-1
D: .
DNA: TGTGCCAGCTCACCAAGGACCGAATACAATGAGCAGTTCTTC
CDR3: CASSPRTEYNEQFF

size: many
length: 14
V: TRBV12-3/TRBV12-4
J: TRBJ1-4
D: .
DNA: TGTGCCAGCACGCGGACATCGGTCGGTGAAAAACTGTTTTTT
CDR3: CASTRTSVGEKLFF

size: many
length: 15
V: TRBV6-2/TRBV6-3
J: TRBJ1-2
D: .
DNA: TGTGCCAGCAGTTACGCCGGGACACTGCACTATGGCTACACCTTC
CDR3: CASSYAGTLHYGYTF

size: many
length: 14
V: TRBV7-2
J: TRBJ1-6
D: .
DNA: TGTGCCAGCAGCTCTGACTACAGGGATTCACCCCTCCACTTT
CDR3: CASSSDYRDSPLHF

size: .
length: 16
V: TRBV6-2/TRBV6-3
J: TRBJ2-6
D: .
DNA: TGTGCCACCCAGATAATACGCGGCTCTGGGGCCAACGTCCTGACTTTC
CDR3: CATQIIRGSGANVLTF

size: few
length: 14
V: TRBV24-1
J: TRBJ2-2
D: .
DNA: TGTGCCACCAGTGCAGGGAGGAACACCGGGGAGCTGTTTTTT
CDR3: CATSAGRNTGELFF

size: few
length: 14
V: TRBV7-9
J: TRBJ2-7
D: .
DNA: TGTGCCAGCAGCCCACGGGGTTTTCAGAACGAGCAGTACTTC
CDR3: CASSPRGFQNEQYF

size: .
length: 14
V: TRBV20-1
J: TRBJ2-3
D: TRBD2
DNA: TGCAGTGGAGAGGGACTAGCGGGGGCAGATACGCAGTATTTT
CDR3: CSGEGLAGADTQYF

size: few
length: 15
V: TRBV4-1
J: TRBJ1-4
D: .
DNA: TGCGCCAGCAGCCAAGGAAGGGCCCCCGGGCCCGCCCTGTTTTTT
CDR3: CASSQGRAPGPALFF

size: .
length: 15
V: TRBV16
J: TRBJ1-6
D: .
DNA: TGTGCCAGCAGCCCAGACCGGGGGCTGGACTCACCCCTCCACTTT
CDR3: CASSPDRGLDSPLHF

size: few
length: 18
V: TRBV27
J: TRBJ2-3
D: TRBD2
DNA: TGTGCCAGCAGTCTCGGGACTAGCGGGAGGTTTATCACAGATACGCAGTATTTT
CDR3: CASSLGTSGRFITDTQYF

size: .
length: 14
V: TRBV11-2
J: TRBJ1-2
D: .
DNA: TGTGCCAGCAGCTTATATGCGAACTACTATGGCTACACCTTC
CDR3: CASSLYANYYGYTF

size: many
length: 13
V: TRBV20-1
J: TRBJ2-7
D: TRBD1
DNA: TGCAGTGCTTACCGGGACAGGGCATCCGAGCAGTACTTC
CDR3: CSAYRDRASEQYF

size: .
length: 12
V: TRBV30
J: TRBJ2-1
D: .
DNA: TGTGCCTGGAGTGTACGGTACAATGAGCAGTTCTTC
CDR3: CAWSVRYNEQFF

size: .
length: 15
V: TRBV7-9
J: TRBJ1-3
D: .
DNA: TGTGCCAGCAGCTTAGGGTTCATGAGGGGAAACACCATATATTTT
CDR3: CASSLGFMRGNTIYF

size: few
length: 16
V: TRBV7-3
J: TRBJ2-3
D: .
DNA: TGTGCCAGCAGTTTAATGGCAATGACTAGCACAGATACGCAGTATTTT
CDR3: CASSLMAMTSTDTQYF

size: many
length: 15
V: TRBV7-6
J: TRBJ2-2
D: .
DNA: TGTGCCAGCAGCTTAGGGACTCCGAACACCGGGGAGCTGTTTTTT
CDR3: CASSLGTPNTGELFF

size: many
length: 13
V: TRBV12-3/TRBV12-4
J: TRBJ2-2
D: .
DNA: TGTGCCAGCAGTTTTAGCAGGCCCGGGGAGCTGTTTTTT
CDR3: CASSFSRPGELFF

size: .
length: 17
V: TRBV5-1
J: TRBJ2-2
D: TRBD2
DNA: TGCGCCAGCAGCTTAAGTACTAGCGGGAGTTCCTTCGGGGAGCTGTTTTTT
CDR3: CASSLSTSGSSFGELFF

size: few
length: 14
V: TRBV7-8
J: TRBJ2-3
D: .
DNA: TGTGCCAGCAGCTTAAACCCGGTCGGAGATACGCAGTATTTT
CDR3: CASSLNPVGDTQYF

size: many
length: 15
V: TRBV5-1
J: TRBJ2-1
D: .
DNA: TGCGCCAGCAGCTCCCCGGGTACCCTTAACAATGAGCAGTTCTTC
CDR3: CASSSPGTLNNEQFF

size: many
length: 15
V: TRBV27
J: TRBJ2-2
D: TRBD1
DNA: TGTGCCAGCAGTTCGGGACAGACGAACACCGGGGAGCTGTTTTTT
CDR3: CASSSGQTNTGELFF

size: few
length: 16
V: TRBV7-9
J: TRBJ2-1
D: TRBD2
DNA: TGTGCCAGCAGCTTAGTACTAGCGGGAGGGCAGAATGAGCAGTTCTTC
CDR3: CASSLVLAGGQNEQFF

size: few
length: 13
V: TRBV12-3/TRBV12-4
J: TRBJ1-6
D: .
DNA: TGTGCCAGCAGTCCGGGATACGGCTCACCCCTCCACTTT
CDR3: CASSPGYGSPLHF

size: many
length: 14
V: TRBV5-6
J: TRBJ2-1
D: .
DNA: TGTGCCAGCAGCTTGGCCTTTACTAGGTCTGAGCAGTTCTTC
CDR3: CASSLAFTRSEQFF

size: few
length: 13
V: TRBV4-1
J: TRBJ1-2
D: .
DNA: TGCGCCAGCAGCCCCCGGGTAGGGCCTGGCTACACCTTC
CDR3: CASSPRVGPGYTF

size: many
length: 15
V: TRBV29-1
J: TRBJ2-5
D: TRBD1
DNA: TGCAGCGTTGAGATGGGACAGCACACCCCAGAGACCCAGTACTTC
CDR3: CSVEMGQHTPETQYF

size: many
length: 15
V: TRBV2
J: TRBJ1-2
D: .
DNA: TGTGCCAGCAGTGATCTACGACAGCGAAACTATGGCTACACCTTC
CDR3: CASSDLRQRNYGYTF

size: .
length: 16
V: TRBV5-1
J: TRBJ2-3
D: .
DNA: TGCGCCAGCAGCATGACCGGGACCGAGGGCACAGATACGCAGTATTTT
CDR3: CASSMTGTEGTDTQYF

size: many
length: 15
V: TRBV20-1
J: TRBJ2-1
D: .
DNA: TGCAGTGCTAGAGTAGGGCTAGCGCTAAACAATGAGCAGTTCTTC
CDR3: CSARVGLALNNEQFF

size: many
length: 14
V: TRBV20-1
J: TRBJ2-5
D: TRBD2
DNA: TGCAGTTCACAACTAGCGGGAGGAGGAGAGACCCAGTACTTC
CDR3: CSSQLAGGGETQYF

size: many
length: 16
V: TRBV3-1
J: TRBJ2-5
D: TRBD2
DNA: TGTGCCAGCAGCCAATTAGCTAGCGGGGGCCTTGAAACCCAGTACTTC
CDR3: CASSQLASGGLETQYF

size: many
length: 12
V: TRBV28
J: TRBJ2-1
D: .
DNA: TGTGCCAGCAGCCAGAGCTACAATGAGCAGTTCTTC
CDR3: CASSQSYNEQFF

size: many
length: 13
V: TRBV20-1
J: TRBJ2-5
D: .
DNA: TGCAGTGCTAGGGGTCGGGATCAAGAGACCCAGTACTTC
CDR3: CSARGRDQETQYF

size: many
length: 16
V: TRBV14
J: TRBJ2-1
D: .
DNA: TGTGCCAGCAGTGGAACCGGGACGGTCTCCTACAATGAGCAGTTCTTC
CDR3: CASSGTGTVSYNEQFF

size: few
length: 15
V: TRBV6-5
J: TRBJ2-7
D: .
DNA: TGTGCCAGCAGTTACTCAGGCCTCTCCTCCTACGAGCAGTACTTC
CDR3: CASSYSGLSSYEQYF

size: few
length: 16
V: TRBV20-1
J: TRBJ2-2
D: .
DNA: TGCAGTGCTAGAGTCGACAAAAGAATGAACACCGGGGAGCTGTTTTTT
CDR3: CSARVDKRMNTGELFF

size: few
length: 15
V: TRBV3-1
J: TRBJ1-4
D: .
DNA: TGTGCCAGCAGCCAAGATCCAGGGTTTAATGAAAAACTGTTTTTT
CDR3: CASSQDPGFNEKLFF

size: many
length: 11
V: TRBV4-1
J: TRBJ2-1
D: .
DNA: TGCGCCAGCAGCCAAGAAGGGGATCAGTTCTTC
CDR3: CASSQEGDQFF

size: many
length: 13
V: TRBV12-3/TRBV12-4
J: TRBJ2-5
D: .
DNA: TGTGCCAGCAGTTTCGGGAGAGGAGAGACCCAGTACTTC
CDR3: CASSFGRGETQYF

size: few
length: 13
V: TRBV27
J: TRBJ1-6
D: TRBD1
DNA: TGTGCCAGTAAACAGGGGTTAATAGCACCCCTCCACTTT
CDR3: CASKQGLIAPLHF

size: few
length: 16
V: TRBV2
J: TRBJ2-3
D: TRBD2
DNA: TGTGCCAGCAGTGAACTCGGACTAGCGGACACAGATACGCAGTATTTT
CDR3: CASSELGLADTDTQYF

size: .
length: 15
V: TRBV7-9
J: TRBJ2-3
D: .
DNA: TGTGCCAGCAGCCCAGCAGGGTACGCAGGAGATACGCAGTATTTT
CDR3: CASSPAGYAGDTQYF

size: many
length: 15
V: TRBV20-1
J: TRBJ2-1
D: TRBD2
DNA: TGCAGTGCTAGATTACTGAGCGGGAAGTACAATGAGCAGTTCTTC
CDR3: CSARLLSGKYNEQFF

size: many
length: 13
V: TRBV6-1
J: TRBJ1-3
D: .
DNA: TGTGCCAGCAAAGTCAGCTCTGGAAACACCATATATTTT
CDR3: CASKVSSGNTIYF

size: many
length: 11
V: TRBV24-1
J: TRBJ2-3
D: TRBD2
DNA: TGTGCCACTCAAGCGGGGATGACGCAGTATTTT
CDR3: CATQAGMTQYF

size: many
length: 15
V: TRBV7-2
J: TRBJ2-1
D: TRBD2
DNA: TGTGCCAGCAGCTTAGTAGCGGGAGAGGCGGGTGAGCAGTTCTTC
CDR3: CASSLVAGEAGEQFF

size: many
length: 12
V: TRBV12-3/TRBV12-4
J: TRBJ2-5
D: .
DNA: TGTGCCAGCAGTACAGGGCCGGAGACCCAGTACTTC
CDR3: CASSTGPETQYF

size: .
length: 15
V: TRBV28
J: TRBJ2-5
D: .
DNA: TGTGCCAGCACCTCAGGGGGAGCGGGTGGAGAGACCCAGTACTTC
CDR3: CASTSGGAGGETQYF

size: many
length: 11
V: TRBV5-1
J: TRBJ2-7
D: .
DNA: TGCGCCAGCAGCTTGGAGGGGGAGCAGTACTTC
CDR3: CASSLEGEQYF

size: many
length: 14
V: TRBV29-1
J: TRBJ2-7
D: .
DNA: TGCAGCGTGGGAGAAGCTCCCACCTCCTACGAGCAGTACTTC
CDR3: CSVGEAPTSYEQYF

size: many
length: 16
V: TRBV9
J: TRBJ2-3
D: .
DNA: TGTGCCAGCAGCGTAGCAAACGGGAGAACGACAGATACGCAGTATTTT
CDR3: CASSVANGRTTDTQYF

size: few
length: 16
V: TRBV20-1
J: TRBJ2-1
D: TRBD2
DNA: TGCAGTGCTAGAGGAACTAGCGAGAGGGCCCGGAATGAGCAGTTCTTC
CDR3: CSARGTSERARNEQFF

size: few
length: 12
V: TRBV6-5
J: TRBJ1-1
D: .
DNA: TGTGCGATGCGGGGGATGAACACTGAAGCTTTCTTT
CDR3: CAMRGMNTEAFF

size: few
length: 14
V: TRBV5-5
J: TRBJ2-3
D: .
DNA: TGTGCCAGCAGCTTTCGTATTGCGACAGATACGCAGTATTTT
CDR3: CASSFRIATDTQYF

size: many
length: 14
V: TRBV20-1
J: TRBJ2-7
D: .
DNA: TGCAGTGCAGGGCCCGATAAGAGCTCCTACGAGCAGTACTTC
CDR3: CSAGPDKSSYEQYF

size: .
length: 14
V: TRBV30
J: TRBJ1-4
D: TRBD1
DNA: TGTGCCTGGAGGGCCGGGACAGTCAATGAAAAACTGTTTTTT
CDR3: CAWRAGTVNEKLFF